This T cell receptor beta chain was recovered during a study of blood T cell repertoires in COVID-19. Germline CDR1 LNHNV, CDR2 YYDKDF (reference sequence). CDR3 length: 15 amino acids. V shed 5 bases, J shed 6 bases, and the junction held 10 bases outside the gene matches. Per the study methods: Reference gene primer amplification gave estimated nucleated cell counts. Sequencing was performed with immunoSEQ multiplex PCR; in TCRdb, only in-frame clones are kept and a portion is missing. That table supplies the V and J calls and clone size; D and trimming were determined from the DNA. In the table there are roughly 250,000 clones, 70% to 90% of which are singletons. This clone occurred once.

The TCR comes from a woman aged 55-70 years with active or convalescent COVID-19. The sample consisted of peripheral blood. V and J are TRBV15 and TRBJ2-1, with 7 nucleotides matching TRBD1. CDR3: CATSRDRATGNEQFF. CDR3 coding DNA: TGTGCCACCAGCCGCGACAGGGCTACAGGCAATGAGCAGTTCTTC.